The 22 T cell receptor beta chains below come from one sample, sequenced in a study of blood T cell repertoires in COVID-19 (dated by TCRdb to 2018 to 2020). The library was generated by the immunoSEQ multiplex PCR assay. TCRdb retrieved this table from immuneACCESS and kept in-frame rearrangements only. Not all clones are present; in checked studies, unresolved V genes account for under half, and no reason is known for the remainder. Across this sample there are roughly 380,000 clones, with about 91% seen only once. 1.5% to 1.9% of the sample goes to the ten largest clones. The source material was peripheral blood. These receptors all come from a woman between 35 and 50 years old with COVID-19, enrolled during active disease.

V and J are TRBV29-1 and TRBJ2-5; D is ambiguous. Trimming shortened V by 7 bases and J by 3 bases, and 12 bases separated the two germline ends. The length of the CDR3 is 12 residues. Germline values: CDR1 SQVTM, CDR2 ANQGSEA. For the CDR3, the DNA is TGCAGCGCTTTTCTAGGAAAAGAGACCCAGTACTTC. It translates to CSAFLGKETQYF.

The CDR3 coding sequence is TGTGCCACCCGGGGAGTGGATGAGCAGTTCTTC. It codes for CATRGVDEQFF. The V gene is TRBV10-3, the J gene TRBJ2-1, with D perhaps matching TRBD2 (5 bases). Germline CDR1 and CDR2: ENHRY and SYGVKD. Trimming left V 10 bases short and J 8 bases short, with 12 bases between. The CDR3 loop spans 11 amino acids.

This clone was seen a single time. The chain couples TRBV5-6 to TRBJ2-5; no clear D. Trimming took off 0 bases at V and 1 base at J, with 7 bases between the two ends. The V gene's germline CDR1 is SGHDT and CDR2 YYEEEE. The CDR3 spans 14 residues. The CDR3 loop reads CASSLVTRQETQYF. For the CDR3, the DNA is TGTGCCAGCAGCTTGGTCACGCGCCAAGAGACCCAGTACTTC.

In this sample, this clone turned up a few times. The chain combines TRBV30 with TRBJ1-2, with 8 positions matching TRBD1. Trimming took 3 bases from V and 7 from J; bases not matched to a gene: 10. The CDR3 runs 14 residues. Germline assignment: CDR1 GTSNPN and CDR2 SVGIG (reference sequence). The CDR3 DNA follows: TGTGCCTGGAGGCGACGACAGGGGTTGGGTGGCTACACCTTC. Translation gives CAWRRRQGLGGYTF. Supplemented by reference TRBV30 and TRBJ1-2, the full variable domain reads SQTIHQWPATLVQPVGSPLSLECTVEGTSNPNLYWYRQAAGRGLQLLFYSVGIGQISSEVPQNLSASRPQDRQFILSSKKLLLSDSGFYLCAWRRRQGLGGYTFGSGTRLTVV.

This chain links TRBV27 with TRBJ2-2, with D maybe TRBD1 (5 bases). V lost 3 bases and J lost 1, with 15 bases in between. Germline-derived CDR1 and CDR2 are MNHEY and SMNVEV (reference sequence). CDR3 length equals 17 residues. For the CDR3, the DNA is TGTGCCAGCAGTTTGTACCTAGGGGCCCTGAACACCGGGGAGCTGTTTTTT. This gives the protein CASSLYLGALNTGELFF.

The genes are TRBV11-2 and TRBJ1-2; 8 bases are shared with TRBD1. Germline trimming cut 0 bases from V and 8 bases from J; bases unmatched to any gene: 14. There are 17 residues in the CDR3. Per the germline V gene, CDR1 is SGHAT and CDR2 is FQNNGV. The CDR3 bases are TGTGCCAGCAGCTTAGATCAAGGGACAGGTCTCCTGGGCGGCTACACCTTC. Amino acid sequence: CASSLDQGTGLLGGYTF.

This clone was detected only once. The chain has TRBV6-2 or TRBV6-3 and TRBJ2-7, with unresolved D. The V end lost 2 bases, the J end lost 0 bases, and 11 bases lay between the germline ends. This CDR3 is 15 amino acids long. Germline values: CDR1 MNHEY, CDR2 SVGEGT. DNA of the CDR3: TGTGCCAGCAGTTACGGGCTACCAGTCTCCTACGAGCAGTACTTC. Its protein is CASSYGLPVSYEQYF.

The rearrangement uses TRBV19 and TRBJ1-1; 7 bases match TRBD1. From germline, CDR1 is LNHDA and CDR2 SQIVND (reference sequence). This CDR3 has 14 residues. J was trimmed by 5 bases and V by 6 bases; bases with no gene match: 9. This chain's CDR3 is CASRMMTGRTEAFF. CDR3 bases: TGTGCCAGTAGGATGATGACAGGGAGAACTGAAGCTTTCTTT.

This rearrangement joins TRBV4-2 to TRBJ1-4, with D maybe TRBD1 (5 bases). V lost 4 bases and J 7 bases, leaving 19 bases between the germline ends. This CDR3 is 16 amino acids long. The V gene's germline CDR1 is LGHNA and CDR2 YNFKEQ. CDR3 amino acids: CASSPLIAGFLEKLFF. The CDR3 nucleotides read TGTGCCAGCAGCCCCCTAATCGCAGGGTTCCTTGAAAAACTGTTTTTT.

The rearrangement links TRBV5-4 to TRBJ1-4; tentative D call: TRBD1 (6 bases). Per germline, CDR1 SGHNT and CDR2 YYREEE (reference sequence). With 2 bases removed from V and 3 bases from J, the gap between germline ends came to 8 bases. The CDR3 is 14 amino acids. DNA for the CDR3: TGTGCCAGCAGCTTCAGGGGTGCTAATGAAAAACTGTTTTTT. This sequence encodes CASSFRGANEKLFF.

The rearrangement links TRBV29-1 to TRBJ2-7; possible D gene TRBD1, 5 bases. CDR3 size: 12 residues. Trimming pared 5 bases from V and 6 bases from J, leaving 14 bases between. Germline V lookup: CDR1 SQVTM, CDR2 ANQGSEA. DNA for the CDR3: TGCAGCGTTCACCAGGGAACTTCCGAGCAGTACTTC. It codes for CSVHQGTSEQYF.

The rearrangement uses TRBV7-9 and TRBJ2-1, with TRBD2 matching 10 bases. The CDR3 loop spans 14 amino acids. With 8 bases clipped from V and 8 bases from J, the junction kept 9 bases outside the gene matches. In germline, CDR1 is SEHNR, CDR2 FQNEAQ (reference sequence). CDR3 sequence (DNA): TGTGCCAGCTTAGATGCTAGCGGGAGTTATGAGCAGTTCTTC. Translation: CASLDASGSYEQFF.

The rearrangement joins TRBV7-9 to TRBJ2-3, with TRBD2 matching 13 bases. This CDR3 is 17 amino acids long. Germline V gene data show CDR1 as SEHNR and CDR2 as FQNEAQ (reference sequence). V shed 5 bases, J shed 3 bases, and the junction held 8 bases outside the gene matches. The CDR3 DNA reads as TGTGCCAGCAGCCCCTATAGGACTAGCGGGAGAACAGATACGCAGTATTTT. It encodes CASSPYRTSGRTDTQYF.

The chain is built from TRBV7-2 and TRBJ1-5; 9 bases match TRBD1. Germline values: CDR1 SGHTA, CDR2 FQGNSA. The V segment lost 4 bases and the J segment 4 bases; nucleotides outside the gene matches: 2. This CDR3 spans 14 amino acids. This CDR3 reads CASSWDRANQPQHF. CDR3 DNA: TGTGCCAGCAGCTGGGACAGGGCAAATCAGCCCCAGCATTTT.

This chain joins TRBV19 and TRBJ1-5; D ambiguous. Germline values: CDR1 LNHDA, CDR2 SQIVND (reference sequence). With 0 bases removed from V and 15 bases from J, the gap between germline ends came to 18 bases. CDR3 length equals 14 residues. CDR3 coding DNA: TGTGCCAGTAGTATAGACGCCGGGGTAGGTTTAATGCATTTT. Its translation is CASSIDAGVGLMHF.

This clone was counted only a few times. This chain links TRBV13 with TRBJ1-6; 9 bases fit TRBD1. With 8 bases clipped from V and 7 bases from J, the junction kept 6 bases outside the gene matches. CDR1 PRHDT and CDR2 FYEKMQ come from the germline V gene (reference sequence). The CDR3 has 14 amino acids. This chain's CDR3 is CASGQGLGNSPLHF. CDR3 coding DNA: TGTGCCAGCGGACAGGGGTTGGGGAATTCACCCCTCCACTTT.

This clone was seen a single time. V gene TRBV18 combines with J gene TRBJ2-5, with a possible D match to TRBD2 (7 bases). Germline V lookup: CDR1 KGHSH, CDR2 LQKENI. CDR3 length: 18 residues. V was shortened by 2 bases and J by 2 bases, with 21 bases between the two germline ends. The CDR3 spells CASSPASTGGAWQETQYF. DNA for the CDR3: TGTGCCAGCTCACCAGCTTCCACGGGGGGCGCGTGGCAAGAGACCCAGTACTTC.

This clone was seen a handful of times. In nucleotides, the CDR3 is TGCGCCAGCAGCGCCGGGACATCCTCCTACGAGCAGTACTTC. This codes for CASSAGTSSYEQYF. The V gene is TRBV5-1, the J gene TRBJ2-7, with a weak D call TRBD1 (6 bases). This CDR3 is 14 amino acids long. V was shortened by 4 bases and J by 0 bases, with 11 bases between the two germline ends. CDR1 and CDR2 (germline): SGHRS, YFSETQ.

The CDR3 bases are TGTGCCAGCAGCTCTGACAGCAACACCGGGGAGCTGTTTTTT. The encoded protein is CASSSDSNTGELFF. The rearrangement links TRBV7-9 to TRBJ2-2; D may be TRBD1 (5 bases). The germline V gene has CDR1 SEHNR and CDR2 FQNEAQ (reference sequence). V lost 4 bases and J lost 2, with 8 bases in between. The CDR3 totals 14 residues.

This clone showed up just once. V and J are TRBV4-3 and TRBJ2-2; 13 nucleotides match TRBD2. V was pared by 1 base and J by 5 bases, with 7 bases of the junction left unmatched. The germline CDR1 and CDR2 sequences are LGHNA and YSLEER. CDR3 length: 18 amino acids. CDR3 bases: TGCGCCAGCAGCCAAGGGACTAGCGGGAGAAGTGGGACCGGGGAGCTGTTTTTT. It encodes CASSQGTSGRSGTGELFF.

The CDR3 region is CASSAGLAGALTQYF. The CDR3 nucleotides read TGTGCCAGCAGCGCGGGACTAGCGGGAGCCCTTACGCAGTATTTT. The J gene is TRBJ2-3, the V gene TRBV9, with 14 bases identical to TRBD2. With 3 bases clipped from V and 8 bases from J, the junction kept 5 bases outside the gene matches. Looked up from germline, CDR1 is SGDLS and CDR2 is YYNGEE. CDR3 length: 15 residues. Full variable domain (outside the CDR3, taken from reference TRBV9 and TRBJ2-3): DSGVTQTPKHLITATGQRVTLRCSPRSGDLSVYWYQQSLDQGLQFLIQYYNGEERAKGNILERFSAQQFPDLHSELNLSSLELGDSALYFCASSAGLAGALTQYFGPGTRLTVL.

In its sample, this clone was seen once. The gene calls are TRBV5-1 and TRBJ2-7; TRBD2 aligns across 8 bases. Trimming at V came to 2 bases and at J to 8 bases, leaving 9 bases not matched to a gene. The CDR3 length is 14 residues. The germline gives CDR1 SGHRS, CDR2 YFSETQ. The CDR3 region is CASSLPAGGGQQYF. For the CDR3, the DNA is TGCGCCAGCAGCTTACCCGCGGGCGGGGGGCAGCAGTACTTC. The entire variable domain, with the rest obtained from reference TRBV5-1 and TRBJ2-7, is as follows: KAGVTQTPRYLIKTRGQQVTLSCSPISGHRSVSWYQQTPGQGLQFLFEYFSETQRNKGNFPGRFSGRQFSNSRSEMNVSTLELGDSALYLCASSLPAGGGQQYFGPGTRLTVT.